This TCR beta chain was sequenced for a study of blood T cell repertoires in COVID-19. Study information: PBMCs, B-cell-depleted T cells, or T cells provided the cDNA or gDNA that made up the material.

Authors' methods: It was from reference gene primer amplification that nucleated cell counts were estimated. The repertoire was sequenced with immunoSEQ multiplex PCR; TCRdb's copy has only in-frame clones and lacks some. Clone size and V and J calls were adopted from that table, with D and trimming inferred from the DNA. This repertoire shows 300,000 to 400,000 clones, 85% found once; its top ten account for 1.5% to 2%. CDR3 length equals 16 residues. CDR1 is MDHEN and CDR2 is SYDVKM in the germline V gene. V was pared by 5 bases and J by 7 bases, with 15 bases of the junction left unmatched. Participants, about 18 to 100 years old, spanned about two dozen US areas.

The clonotype comes from a woman aged 30 to 39 who had been exposed to COVID-19. The sample was PBMCs or T cells enriched from blood (not recorded which). This rearrangement joins TRBV28 to TRBJ1-2; TRBD1 agrees at 8 bases. The CDR3 DNA reads TGTGCCAGCAGTCAGGGGGCCCTCTCTGAGCGAGGTGGCTACACCTTC. Protein sequence: CASSQGALSERGGYTF.